The entry below describes one TCR beta chain. Antigen specificity is unknown. MiXCR, applied by TCRdb to the 5' RACE reads, yields one record per CDR3 protein. The data hold tens of thousands of distinct CDR3 sequences, with approximately 15% observed a single time. The sample comes from a study of T-cell memory formation after mild COVID-19. Study-wide points: Pre-infection memory showed some responding clones, and this suggested that cross-reactive memory joined.

CDR3 length: 14 amino acids. V was clipped by 2 bases and J by 2 bases; unmatched bases: 3. The germline gives CDR1 SEHNR, CDR2 FQNEAQ (reference sequence). The chain employs TRBV7-9 and TRBJ2-7; TRBD1 agrees at 7 bases. The TCR sequence derives from an adult woman who had mild COVID-19 (a few samples of this study predate the infection). Cell type and time point are not known. Sequences were obtained from PBMCs or a T cell subset sorted from them (not recorded which). The CDR3 DNA is TGTGCCAGCAGCTTAACGGGACAGACCTACGAGCAGTACTTC. Encoded protein: CASSLTGQTYEQYF.